This T cell receptor beta chain was recorded in a study of T cell responses to AZD1222 COVID-19 vaccine (dated by TCRdb to the early 2020s). As for the study more broadly: Because spike-specific TCR depth and breadth did not differ between the two schedules, AZD1222 recipients who got a second dose at roughly 4 weeks were pooled with those who got a second dose at roughly 12 weeks. TCR sequencing covered 230 or so trial participants: 200 to 220 given two doses of AZD1222 and 26 given two doses of MenACWY control vaccine. Trial participants were enrolled by age into subgroups of 18-55, 56-69 and 70-plus years, and roughly 150, 30 and 60 TCR-sequenced participants, respectively, were included in these subgroups. General conclusions and limits of the study: In the small 56-69-year group, the increase in depth fell short of significance, most likely because of low power. Because no day 14 peak-response samples were available, the repertoires could be characterized only after the peak T cell response. Reportedly, almost half of the unique spike-specific TCRs recognized epitopes lying outside the regions that are mutated in the B.1.351 and B.1.1.7 variants. Most participants were white British and females outnumbered males, and the authors suggested that clonal diversity may have been underestimated. CD4 TCRs associated with the vaccine covered the entire spike protein, and the dominant responses were in regions 160-218 and 743-854. Conclusions about previously exposed vaccinees are limited, since just 6 or 7 AZD1222 recipients were seropositive for SARS-CoV-2 at baseline. After two AZD1222 doses, both the breadth and the depth of spike-specific TCRs were significantly higher than at day 0 and than in MenACWY recipients.

The CDR3, from cysteine to phenylalanine, totals 15 residues. The retained sequence is limited to the CDR3, 45 bases, with the frame set at the first base. V was cut back by 4 bases and J by 5 bases, leaving a gap of 15 bases between them. Based on the germline V gene, the CDR1 and CDR2 sequences are LGHNA and YSLEER. For this clone: This clone's antigen is unknown. Qualities for individual bases were not recorded, and no much larger clone is one base off.

The CDR3 regions of human TCRbeta chains were analyzed by immunosequencing. Processing in the source paper ran as follows. TCRs in the repertoires were compared against a reference library of SARS-CoV-2-specific TCRs that had been generated with the MIRA antigen-specificity platform. Breadth meant the fraction of unique TCRs that were SARS-CoV-2-associated, whereas depth meant the fraction of total T cells that were SARS-CoV-2-associated. Each spike-specific TCR was assigned to its reactive spike region and to a CD4 or CD8 class using the MIRA data. Log10-transformed breadth and depth values were compared by one-way ANOVA with Sidak's multiple comparisons tests. TCRdb mirrors the immuneACCESS table, restricted to in-frame sequences. Some clones are absent from its copies; in checked studies, under half trace to an unresolved V gene, and the reason for the others is unknown. The V and J calls and the clone size are those of that table, but D and trimming were determined from the DNA. Counted in this sample were 150,000 to 180,000 clones; over 85% of them appeared once. The ten most abundant clones make up 18% of the sample.

In the paper's terms, the time point label means: baseline before first vaccination. Vaccinee samples came from UK trials COV001 and COV002, including a single-blind randomized controlled phase 2/3 trial of AZD1222 (ChAdOx1 nCoV-19) in healthy adults. For TCRbeta chain sequencing, PBMC samples were collected from trial participants at day 0 and at day 28 after the second dose. Rearrangement joined TRBV4-3 to TRBJ2-1, with a tentative D gene TRBD2 over 6 matching bases. The source was peripheral blood, collected on day 0 of AZD1222 vaccination. The clonotype comes from an adult in good health. The bases read TGCGCCAGCAGCCCCTCGACTAGGATCCACAATGAGCAGTTCTTC. Its translation reads: CASSPSTRIHNEQFF.